The 13 T cell receptor beta chains below all came from one sample that was sequenced in a study of shared clonotypes between healthy human individuals. The protocol was immunoSEQ multiplex PCR, while the TCRdb copy is restricted to in-frame clones and leaves out a portion. Among fewer than 1.4 million clones listed, around 78% were seen once. Sequencing was carried out using memory CD4+ T cells from PBMCs. Specified subset: CD45RA-negative fraction. The receptor set was obtained from a man in his late teens or twenties in good health. Some clones in this sample may be carry-over from other donors' samples.

The rearrangement uses TRBV13 and TRBJ1-3, with D hard to call. The CDR3 covers 13 residues. The germline gives CDR1 PRHDT, CDR2 FYEKMQ (reference sequence). The V end lost 7 bases, the J end lost 4 bases, and 11 bases lay between the germline ends. The CDR3 DNA reads TGTGCCAGCATTGCCGCTGGCGGAAACACCATATATTTT. This translates into CASIAAGGNTIYF.

This clone showed up just once. This chain uses TRBV5-6 with TRBJ1-5; TRBD1 agrees at 9 bases. The CDR3 extends over 14 amino acids. Losses at the gene ends were 6 bases for V and 7 bases for J; bases not matched to a gene: 8. Germline CDR1 and CDR2: SGHDT and YYEEEE. In DNA, the CDR3 is TGTGCCAGCACTTCGGACAGGGGAGGACAGCCCCAGCATTTT. Translation: CASTSDRGGQPQHF. Combining the CDR3 with reference TRBV5-6 and TRBJ1-5 gives the whole variable domain DAGVTQSPTHLIKTRGQQVTLRCSPKSGHDTVSWYQQALGQGPQFIFQYYEEEERQRGNFPDRFSGHQFPNYSSELNVNALLLGDSALYLCASTSDRGGQPQHFGDGTRLSIL.

The gene calls are TRBV7-2 and TRBJ2-1, with 11 nucleotides matching TRBD2. With V trimmed by 5 bases and J by 8 bases, 11 bases remained unmatched. The germline gives CDR1 SGHTA, CDR2 FQGNSA. The CDR3 runs to 16 residues. Here the CDR3 DNA reads TGTGCCAGCAGCCCAGGGGCTAGCGGGAGGAGGGATGAGCAGTTCTTC. Its translation is CASSPGASGRRDEQFF.

This clone was observed a handful of times. The chain recombines TRBV28 with TRBJ2-7; D could derive from TRBD1 or TRBD2 (5 bases each). V was clipped by 2 bases and J by 6 bases, with 14 bases between them. The CDR3 runs to 14 residues. The V gene's germline CDR1 is MDHEN and CDR2 SYDVKM. The CDR3 sequence is CASSLGTRYGEQYF. The CDR3 DNA reads as TGTGCCAGCAGTTTAGGGACCCGTTACGGCGAGCAGTACTTC.

A remark on this clone: Additional DNA sequences in this sample encode the identical CDR3. In DNA, the CDR3 is TGCGCCAGTTCGTCGCGTTCCTACAATGAGCAGTTCTTC. It translates to CASSSRSYNEQFF. J is TRBJ2-1 and V is TRBV5-1; D gene ambiguous. Trimming cost V 8 bases and J 1 base, with 10 bases left between them. In germline, CDR1 is SGHRS, CDR2 YFSETQ. The CDR3 totals 13 residues.

This clone came up a few times. The V call is TRBV5-8, the J call TRBJ2-7; D unclear. The CDR3 runs to 15 residues. Germline CDR1 reads SGHTS; CDR2 reads YDEGEE. Trimming took off 4 bases at V and 0 bases at J, with 14 bases between the two ends. This chain's CDR3 is CASSASLAHSYEQYF. CDR3 DNA: TGTGCCAGCAGCGCCTCCCTCGCACACTCCTACGAGCAGTACTTC.

This clone was seen more than once but under ten times. This rearrangement joins TRBV4-2 to TRBJ2-7, with a weak D call TRBD2 (6 bases). The germline V gene encodes CDR1 LGHNA and CDR2 YNFKEQ. The CDR3 length is 13 residues. V was trimmed by 5 bases and J by 5 bases, leaving 13 bases between them. CDR3 DNA: TGTGCCAGCAGCTCGCTTGGCGGGAACGAGCAGTACTTC. Amino acid sequence: CASSSLGGNEQYF.

The V gene is TRBV14, the J gene TRBJ1-5, with 8 bases lining up with TRBD1. Germline CDR1 reads SGHDN; CDR2 reads FVKESK. The junction had 14 bases not matched to a gene; V was cut back by 6 bases and J by 4 bases. The length of the CDR3 is 17 residues. DNA for the CDR3: TGTGCCAGCAGGCATCTTGGGGAGACAGGGGATAATCAGCCCCAGCATTTT. This gives the protein CASRHLGETGDNQPQHF.

The V gene is TRBV7-9, the J gene TRBJ2-2; a possible D gene is TRBD2 (5 bases). This CDR3 has 11 residues. The germline V gene has CDR1 SEHNR and CDR2 FQNEAQ (reference sequence). Deletions cut 5 bases from V and 13 bases from J, with 11 bases between. CDR3 bases: TGTGCCAGCAGCCCCGGGATCGGGCTGTTTTTT. Its translation is CASSPGIGLFF. Supplemented by reference TRBV7-9 and TRBJ2-2, the full variable domain reads DTGVSQNPRHKITKRGQNVTFRCDPISEHNRLYWYRQTLGQGPEFLTYFQNEAQLEKSRLLSDRFSAERPKGSFSTLEIQRTEQGDSAMYLCASSPGIGLFFGEGSRLTVL.

The gene calls are TRBV5-1 and TRBJ2-2; unclear D gene. Germline CDR1 is SGHRS and CDR2 is YFSETQ. The CDR3 covers 14 residues. V gave up 7 bases and J gave up 0 bases, with 10 bases separating them. CDR3 residues: CASEELPNTGELFF. As DNA, the CDR3 is TGCGCCAGCGAAGAGCTTCCGAACACCGGGGAGCTGTTTTTT.

J is TRBJ2-2 and V is TRBV7-2; no firm D call. Per the germline V gene, CDR1 is SGHTA and CDR2 is FQGNSA. V was pared by 4 bases and J by 8 bases, with 17 bases between. This CDR3 has 15 residues. CDR3: CASSSRRTLAGELFF. The CDR3 DNA reads as TGTGCCAGCAGCTCTCGTCGGACCCTTGCGGGGGAGCTGTTTTTT.

V gene TRBV7-2 combines with J gene TRBJ2-4; D unclear. CDR3 length equals 13 residues. Germline CDR1 and CDR2: SGHTA and FQGNSA. Trimming left V 1 base short and J 6 bases short, with 7 bases between. Here the CDR3 DNA reads TGTGCCAGCAGCTTAGAGCTGTTAAACATTCAGTACTTC. Protein: CASSLELLNIQYF. The whole variable domain, filled in from reference TRBV7-2 and TRBJ2-4, reads GAGVSQSPSNKVTEKGKDVELRCDPISGHTALYWYRQSLGQGLEFLIYFQGNSAPDKSGLPSDRFSAERTGGSVSTLTIQRTQQEDSAVYLCASSLELLNIQYFGAGTRLSVL.

The chain is built from TRBV11-1 and TRBJ2-1; D call uncertain. Germline V lookup: CDR1 SGHAT, CDR2 FQDESV (reference sequence). The CDR3 totals 13 residues. V was pared by 1 base and J by 9 bases, with 10 bases between. The CDR3 region has the DNA TGTGCCAGCAGCTTAGAGTTGCGAGTTGAGCAGTTCTTC. It codes for CASSLELRVEQFF.